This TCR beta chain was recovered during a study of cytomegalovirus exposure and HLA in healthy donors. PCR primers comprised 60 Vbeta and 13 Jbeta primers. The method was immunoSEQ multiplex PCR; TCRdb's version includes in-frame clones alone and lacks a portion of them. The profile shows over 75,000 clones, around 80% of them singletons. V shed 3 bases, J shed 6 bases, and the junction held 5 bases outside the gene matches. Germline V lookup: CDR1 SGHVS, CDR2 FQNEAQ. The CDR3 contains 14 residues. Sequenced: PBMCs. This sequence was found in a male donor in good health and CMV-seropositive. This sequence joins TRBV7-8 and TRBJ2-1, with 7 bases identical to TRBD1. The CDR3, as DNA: TGTGCCAGCAGCTTTGACAGGGCGGGCAATGAGCAGTTCTTC. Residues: CASSFDRAGNEQFF.